Listed here are 5 T cell receptor beta chains from one sample, sequenced in a study of human T cells and chemical hapten exposure. TCRdb re-called the RACE reads through MiXCR, storing one row per CDR3 protein. The repertoire holds roughly 150,000 distinct CDR3 sequences, with roughly a quarter as singletons. Noted time point: patch test 3, about 24 weeks after DPC sensitization. Treatment described: therapeutic diphenylcyclopropenone sensitization with weekly scalp DPC. The specimen comprised whole blood, sampled in connection with sensitization to the hapten diphenylcyclopropenone (DPC). The receptor source for this set is a woman under 30 with alopecia areata. Some clones in this sample may be carry-over from other donors' samples.

The chain uses TRBV5-4 and TRBJ2-5; 9 bases are a match to TRBD2. V shed 0 bases, J shed 0 bases, and the junction held 6 bases outside the gene matches. This CDR3 is 17 amino acids long. The germline CDR1 and CDR2 sequences are SGHNT and YYREEE (reference sequence). CDR3 sequence (DNA): TGTGCCAGCAGCTTGGTGTCTAGCGGGATGTACCAAGAGACCCAGTACTTC. Protein: CASSLVSSGMYQETQYF.

The chain is built from TRBV9 and TRBJ2-5; D not certain. This CDR3 contains 14 residues. The V gene lost 0 bases and the J gene lost 2 bases, with 8 bases spanning the gap. Germline values: CDR1 SGDLS, CDR2 YYNGEE. CDR3 bases: TGTGCCAGCAGCGTAGGGCTAGTGCAAGAGACCCAGTACTTC. This sequence encodes CASSVGLVQETQYF. The full variable domain, with the rest looked up from reference TRBV9 and TRBJ2-5, is DSGVTQTPKHLITATGQRVTLRCSPRSGDLSVYWYQQSLDQGLQFLIQYYNGEERAKGNILERFSAQQFPDLHSELNLSSLELGDSALYFCASSVGLVQETQYFGPGTRLLVL.

CDR3: CASSPKRLEVGNEQFF. The CDR3 DNA follows: TGTGCCAGCTCACCAAAACGACTAGAGGTTGGCAATGAGCAGTTCTTC. The chain employs TRBV18 and TRBJ2-1, with a possible D match to TRBD2 (6 bases). Trimming stripped 2 bases from V and 6 bases from J, with 17 bases between. Germline V gives CDR1 KGHSH, CDR2 LQKENI. This CDR3 region has 16 residues.

J is TRBJ2-3 and V is TRBV7-9, with D perhaps TRBD2 (6 bases). Germline V lookup: CDR1 SEHNR, CDR2 FQNEAQ (reference sequence). This CDR3 comprises 15 residues. Between the trimmed V and J ends, which lost 5 bases and 2 bases, there was a span of 14 bases. CDR3 nucleotide sequence: TGTGCCAGCAGCCCAATGGACTACCCCACAGATACGCAGTATTTT. Translation gives CASSPMDYPTDTQYF.

Remarks on this clonotype: The CDR3 carries no conserved terminal phenylalanine or tryptophan, so it likely arises from a read error. The DNA is left out, because the CDR3 cannot be placed on it with certainty; the CDR3 is given as TCRdb lists it. This chain's CDR3 is CASSKDALCTDTQYL. The chain combines TRBV21-1 with TRBJ2-3. TRBV21-1 is a known pseudogene. The CDR3 is 15 residues long, ends included.